This T cell receptor (beta chain) was recovered during a study of blood T cells in healthy people across ages. The second PCR ran about 7 to 12 cycles with a sample-barcoded 5' primer and J-beta primers. One entry per CDR3 protein, called by TCRdb with MiXCR from the 5' RACE reads. Here the sample spans approximately 800,000 distinct CDR3 sequences, about 34% being singletons. This CDR3 has 15 residues. Trimming at V came to 1 base and at J to 4 bases, leaving 7 bases not matched to a gene. Germline V gives CDR1 DFQATT, CDR2 SNEGSKA (reference sequence). The sequence derives from a man aged 18 to 29 in good health. Sequencing was carried out using blood. The chain employs TRBV20-1 and TRBJ1-2; TRBD1 matches at 9 bases. CDR3 in amino acids: CSARGRLQGAYGYTF. In DNA, the CDR3 is TGCAGTGCTAGAGGGCGCCTACAGGGGGCCTATGGCTACACCTTC.